The clone carrying this T cell receptor (beta chain) has ten or more counts. The data were obtained in a study of T-cell reconstitution after alpha-beta-depleted transplantation in children. Germline V gene sequence: CDR1 SGHRS, CDR2 YFSETQ. This CDR3 region has 16 residues. Losses at the gene ends were 0 bases for V and 2 bases for J; bases not matched to a gene: 5. A library of TCRbeta sequences, prepared with unique molecular identifiers, was generated. TCRdb processed the PCR reads anew with MiXCR; each CDR3 protein has one entry. Among approximately 200,000 distinct CDR3 sequences, less than 15% were seen once, and the ten largest hold less than 15%.

The sequence derives from a human donor who donated a stem cell graft to a child with acute lymphoblastic leukemia. The input for sequencing was PBMCs from the stem cell graft donor, taken from the stem cell graft. The chain combines TRBV5-1 with TRBJ2-1; 7 nucleotides match TRBD2. This CDR3 is CASSLAVGGAYNEQFF. CDR3 DNA: TGCGCCAGCAGCTTGGCCGTGGGAGGGGCCTACAATGAGCAGTTCTTC. Drawing the rest from reference TRBV5-1 and TRBJ2-1, the complete variable domain is KAGVTQTPRYLIKTRGQQVTLSCSPISGHRSVSWYQQTPGQGLQFLFEYFSETQRNKGNFPGRFSGRQFSNSRSEMNVSTLELGDSALYLCASSLAVGGAYNEQFFGPGTRLTVL.